This TCR beta chain was retrieved from a study of T cell repertoires in ileal Crohn's disease. Study-level information: Surgery for a complication: stricturing in about 61%, penetrating in about 40%. The study's findings and limits: Sorted CD8 T cells held more high-frequency clones than CD4. Active smokers at surgery had more clonal expansions than non-smokers.

Eligibility required adulthood, ileal or ileocolonic Crohn's disease and indicated ileocolonic resection. A remark on this clone: Its target is not known. A junction boundary mismatches the germline segment, possibly from a read error.

CDR1 is SNHLY and CDR2 is FYNNEI in the germline V gene. The CDR3 consists of 12 residues. TCRdb's table, derived via immunoSEQ multiplex PCR, lists solely in-frame clones and lacks some. The sample holds over 15,000 clones, around 78% seen once. The TCR originated in an adult with Crohn's disease. The V gene is TRBV2, the J gene TRBJ1-1; D is unresolved. The specimen was ileal tissue. The CDR3 region is CASREGLAEAFF. DNA of the CDR3: TGTGCCAGCAGGGAAGGACTTGCTGAAGCTTTCTTT.